Listed here are 27 T cell receptor beta chains from one sample, sequenced in a study of spatial heterogeneity in lung cancer. TCRdb called the 5' RACE reads again in MiXCR, with one record for every CDR3 protein. The sample has 25,000 to 30,000 distinct CDR3 sequences, 7.1% seen once; the top ten hold 24%. Described time point: sample taken at primary tumor resection. Antigens for these TCRs are unknown. Overall study findings and caveats: Counts of expanded alpha and beta TCRs within tumors tracked the tumor nonsynonymous mutation count.

Source: lung tumor tissue, taken at surgery. The source is a male donor with early-stage non-small cell lung cancer.

This clonotype was seen many times. This chain connects TRBV29-1 to TRBJ1-2; no firm D call. From germline, CDR1 is SQVTM and CDR2 ANQGSEA. Trimming took 0 bases from V and 4 from J, leaving 12 bases between them. The CDR3 extends over 14 amino acids. DNA of the CDR3: TGCAGCGTTGAAGATAAAATGGAGGTCTATGGCTACACCTTC. This translates into CSVEDKMEVYGYTF.

This clonotype was observed a few times. This chain links TRBV15 with TRBJ1-1, with 9 bases matching TRBD1. The trim removed 3 bases at V and 3 bases at J, leaving 2 bases unmatched. The CDR3 totals 14 residues. Germline loops: CDR1 LNHNV, CDR2 YYDKDF (reference sequence). The CDR3 sequence is CATSRGQGYTEAFF. Written as DNA, the CDR3 is TGTGCCACCAGCAGGGGACAGGGCTACACTGAAGCTTTCTTT.

This clonotype came up a few times. The chain links TRBV11-3 to TRBJ1-1, with D hard to call. Germline CDR1 is SGHNT and CDR2 is YENEEA. The CDR3 is 11 residues long. V lost 3 bases and J lost 2, with 1 base in between. Written as DNA, the CDR3 is TGTGCCAGCAGCTTCAACACTGAAGCTTTCTTT. Its translation is CASSFNTEAFF.

This rearrangement joins TRBV20-1 to TRBJ2-5, with D perhaps matching TRBD1 or TRBD2 (5 bases each). The CDR3 is 14 residues long. Trimming took off 0 bases at V and 5 bases at J, with 13 bases between the two ends. Germline V gene lookup returns CDR1 DFQATT and CDR2 SNEGSKA (reference sequence). The CDR3 here is CSARDLRGGETQYF. CDR3 nucleotide sequence: TGCAGTGCTAGAGATCTACGGGGCGGTGAGACCCAGTACTTC.

This sequence joins TRBV5-4 and TRBJ1-4; no definite D call. V lost 5 bases, J lost 5 bases, and 16 bases lay in between. The germline gives CDR1 SGHNT, CDR2 YYREEE (reference sequence). The CDR3 runs 15 residues. The CDR3 coding sequence is TGTGCCAGCAGTCCAATCCCGGACGGGAATGAAAAACTGTTTTTT. It encodes CASSPIPDGNEKLFF.

This clonotype was seen at least ten times. The V call is TRBV5-1, the J call TRBJ2-5, with D unclear. The CDR3 covers 13 residues. CDR1 is SGHRS and CDR2 is YFSETQ in the germline V gene. Deletions cut 3 bases from V and 5 bases from J, with 11 bases between. CDR3 bases: TGCGCCAGCAGCTCGGGCGGAAGGGAGACCCAGTACTTC. The encoded protein is CASSSGGRETQYF.

In this sample, this clonotype turned up a few times. An end of the junction does not agree with germline; a read error may underlie this. The CDR3 loop is CASSLDRDTEAFF. The DNA of the CDR3 is TGTGCTAGCAGCTTAGATCGGGACACTGAAGCTTTCTTT. The genes are TRBV7-7 and TRBJ1-1; no firm D call. The CDR3 is made up of 13 amino acids. The V gene's germline CDR1 is SSHAT and CDR2 FNYEAQ (reference sequence).

Ten or more counts support this clonotype. The J gene is TRBJ1-6, the V gene TRBV11-2; D unresolved. The CDR3 loop spans 13 amino acids. Germline CDR1 and CDR2: SGHAT and FQNNGV. V was cut by 1 base and J by 6 bases, with 4 bases left in between. The CDR3 nucleotides read TGTGCCAGCAGCTTAGGGCGTAATTCACCCCTCCACTTT. Amino acids: CASSLGRNSPLHF.

There are a few counts of this clonotype. One end of the junction does not line up with germline, which may come from a read error. This chain links TRBV10-3 with TRBJ2-3; a weak D match, TRBD2 (6 bases). This CDR3 has 15 residues. The germline V gene has CDR1 ENHRY and CDR2 SYGVKD. The CDR3 DNA is TGTGTCATCAGCGAAGCGGCGGGGCAGGAGGATACGCAGTATTTT. Translation gives CVISEAAGQEDTQYF.

This clonotype was counted ten times or more. J is TRBJ2-2 and V is TRBV24-1; TRBD1 is a possible D gene (6 bases). The CDR3 covers 13 residues. Germline values: CDR1 KGHDR, CDR2 SFDVKD. V lost 6 bases, J lost 7 bases, and 11 bases lay in between. The CDR3 sequence is CATSPGQIGELFF. The CDR3 DNA reads TGTGCCACCAGTCCCGGACAGATCGGGGAGCTGTTTTTT.

The table lists this clonotype with many counts. This chain links TRBV18 with TRBJ2-5; TRBD1 aligns across 10 bases. Germline loops: CDR1 KGHSH, CDR2 LQKENI. The CDR3 length is 14 residues. Trimming cost V 4 bases and J 4 bases; bases outside gene matches: 3. The CDR3 loop reads CASSRDRGIETQYF. The CDR3 coding sequence is TGTGCCAGCTCACGGGACAGGGGAATAGAGACCCAGTACTTC.

The rearrangement links TRBV5-1 to TRBJ2-3; D unresolved. From germline, CDR1 is SGHRS and CDR2 YFSETQ. The CDR3 consists of 14 residues. The ends were cut back, 0 bases at V and 0 bases at J, with 5 bases in the middle. The CDR3 DNA reads TGCGCCAGCAGCTTGGGTACTAGCACAGATACGCAGTATTTT. Translating gives CASSLGTSTDTQYF.

Of note for this clonotype: Germline is not matched at one junction end, which may reflect a read error. The chain is built from TRBV18 and TRBJ2-6, with TRBD1 as a possible D gene (6 bases). CDR3 length equals 18 residues. Germline V gene sequence: CDR1 KGHSH, CDR2 LQKENI. The CDR3 sequence: CAGSRTGTRYSGANVLTF. CDR3 DNA sequence: TGTGCCGGCTCACGGACCGGGACACGATACTCTGGGGCCAACGTCCTGACTTTC. Looking up the rest from reference TRBV18 and TRBJ2-6 gives the full variable domain: NAGVMQNPRHLVRRRGQEARLRCSPMKGHSHVYWYRQLPEEGLKFMVYLQKENIIDESGMPKERFSAEFPKEGPSILRIQQVVRGDSAAYFCAGSRTGTRYSGANVLTFGAGSRLTVL.

This clonotype has only a few counts. This chain links TRBV6-2 or TRBV6-3 with TRBJ1-5, with D perhaps matching TRBD1 (5 bases). The V end was cut by 6 bases, the J end by 6 bases, with 18 bases between. CDR3 size: 15 residues. Germline V gene sequence: CDR1 MNHEY, CDR2 SVGEGT. In DNA, the CDR3 is TGTGCCAGCAGCGCCTCGGGACGGGCAGGTCAGCCCCAGCATTTT. It is translated as CASSASGRAGQPQHF.

This clonotype occurred many times. The V call is TRBV11-2, the J call TRBJ2-7, with 7 nucleotides matching TRBD2. Germline CDR1 SGHAT, CDR2 FQNNGV. The trim removed 0 bases at V and 1 base at J, leaving 3 bases unmatched. This CDR3 has 15 amino acids. This CDR3 reads CASSLDNGGSYEQYF. The DNA of the CDR3 is TGTGCCAGCAGCTTAGACAACGGGGGGTCCTACGAGCAGTACTTC.

This clonotype was observed at least ten times. The rearrangement links TRBV2 to TRBJ1-2; a weak D match, TRBD1 (6 bases). The germline V gene encodes CDR1 SNHLY and CDR2 FYNNEI. V was pared by 2 bases and J by 7 bases, with 11 bases between. This CDR3 spans 13 amino acids. CDR3: CASSEYREVGYTF. Written as DNA, the CDR3 is TGTGCCAGCAGTGAATACAGGGAGGTTGGCTACACCTTC.

This clonotype showed up many times. The V gene is TRBV4-1, the J gene TRBJ2-2, with D perhaps matching TRBD1 (6 bases). V dropped 3 bases and J dropped 1 base, with 12 bases sitting between them. CDR1 MGHRA and CDR2 YSYEKL come from the germline V gene. The CDR3 runs 16 residues. The CDR3 spells CASSHLPTGNTGELFF. The DNA of the CDR3 is TGCGCCAGCAGCCACCTACCGACAGGGAACACCGGGGAGCTGTTTTTT.

The chain has TRBV4-1 and TRBJ2-7; D not certain. CDR3 length: 14 residues. CDR1 and CDR2 (germline): MGHRA, YSYEKL. The ends were cut back, 0 bases at V and 4 bases at J, with 10 bases in the middle. CDR3 sequence reads: CASSQDWAPYEQYF. In DNA form, the CDR3 reads TGCGCCAGCAGCCAAGATTGGGCCCCATACGAGCAGTACTTC.

The chain links TRBV21-1 to TRBJ1-5; the D call of TRBD1 is as the table states it, not checked on the DNA. TRBV21-1 is a pseudogene. The CDR3 has 15 residues. CDR3 amino acids: CASSEARQGHQPQHF. The CDR3 DNA reads as TGTGCCAGCAGCGAAGCCCGACAGGGGCATCAGCCCCAGCATTTT.

This clonotype was seen repeatedly, ten times or more. The chain couples TRBV12-3 or TRBV12-4 to TRBJ1-5; possibly TRBD1 for D (5 bases). Trimming pared 5 bases from V and 6 bases from J, leaving 11 bases between. This CDR3 is built from 13 residues. For the CDR3, the DNA is TGTGCCAGCAGTCGTACCCAGGGTCAGCCCCAGCATTTT. This codes for CASSRTQGQPQHF.

This clonotype was counted many times. This chain connects TRBV5-1 to TRBJ1-6; tentative D call: TRBD1 (6 bases). The CDR3 runs to 14 residues. Trimming removed 0 bases from V and 6 bases from J, with 7 bases in between. Looked up from germline, CDR1 is SGHRS and CDR2 is YFSETQ. The CDR3 sequence: CASSLDRANSPLHF. CDR3 nucleotide sequence: TGCGCCAGCAGCTTGGACAGGGCTAATTCACCCCTCCACTTT.

This clonotype ranks as medium-sized. This rearrangement joins TRBV7-2 to TRBJ2-3, with 9 nucleotides matching TRBD2. The length of the CDR3 is 15 residues. Unmatched junction bases numbered 3, after V lost 3 bases and J lost 2 bases. The germline gives CDR1 SGHTA, CDR2 FQGNSA. CDR3 coding DNA: TGTGCCAGCAGCTTTCTAGCGGGGTTCACAGATACGCAGTATTTT. Encoded protein: CASSFLAGFTDTQYF.

Many counts were recorded for this clonotype. The rearrangement links TRBV30 to TRBJ2-2; D is unresolved. Germline V gene data show CDR1 as GTSNPN and CDR2 as SVGIG (reference sequence). V shed 2 bases and J shed 9 bases, with 13 bases lying between them. The CDR3 is 13 amino acids. The CDR3 reads CAWSSGSGRELFF. The CDR3 DNA reads as TGTGCCTGGAGTTCCGGGTCGGGCCGGGAGCTGTTTTTT.

This clonotype showed up just a few times. The V and J genes are TRBV20-1 and TRBJ1-5; unclear D gene. The CDR3 has 15 residues. CDR1 DFQATT and CDR2 SNEGSKA come from the germline V gene (reference sequence). Trimming left V 3 bases short and J 2 bases short, with 14 bases between. This chain's CDR3 is CSASFRQVGNQPQHF. CDR3 bases: TGCAGTGCTAGTTTCAGGCAGGTTGGCAATCAGCCCCAGCATTTT.

This clonotype was picked up many times. This chain links TRBV5-1 with TRBJ1-2, with D hard to call. CDR1 and CDR2 from the germline V gene are SGHRS and YFSETQ. Trimming removed 1 base from V and 3 bases from J, with 10 bases in between. This CDR3 has 14 amino acids. CDR3 in DNA: TGCGCCAGCAGCTTGATCGGAAACGACTATGGCTACACCTTC. Translating gives CASSLIGNDYGYTF.

This clonotype was observed a few times. The V gene is TRBV5-1, the J gene TRBJ2-5; weak D call: TRBD1 (6 bases). Trimming left V 0 bases short and J 4 bases short, with 10 bases between. This CDR3 comprises 14 residues. Per germline, CDR1 SGHRS and CDR2 YFSETQ. The CDR3 spells CASSLVGARETQYF. As DNA, the CDR3 is TGCGCCAGCAGCTTGGTGGGGGCTCGAGAGACCCAGTACTTC. Together with reference TRBV5-1 and TRBJ2-5, the CDR3 gives the full variable domain: KAGVTQTPRYLIKTRGQQVTLSCSPISGHRSVSWYQQTPGQGLQFLFEYFSETQRNKGNFPGRFSGRQFSNSRSEMNVSTLELGDSALYLCASSLVGARETQYFGPGTRLLVL.

Ten or more counts support this clonotype. The chain employs TRBV20-1 and TRBJ2-2; D possibly corresponds to TRBD2 (5 bases). CDR1 and CDR2 (germline): DFQATT, SNEGSKA (reference sequence). The CDR3 loop spans 15 amino acids. V lost 0 bases, J lost 7 bases, and 15 bases lay in between. CDR3: CSARDSVRGYGELFF. The CDR3 DNA follows: TGCAGTGCTAGAGATTCCGTTCGGGGTTACGGGGAGCTGTTTTTT.